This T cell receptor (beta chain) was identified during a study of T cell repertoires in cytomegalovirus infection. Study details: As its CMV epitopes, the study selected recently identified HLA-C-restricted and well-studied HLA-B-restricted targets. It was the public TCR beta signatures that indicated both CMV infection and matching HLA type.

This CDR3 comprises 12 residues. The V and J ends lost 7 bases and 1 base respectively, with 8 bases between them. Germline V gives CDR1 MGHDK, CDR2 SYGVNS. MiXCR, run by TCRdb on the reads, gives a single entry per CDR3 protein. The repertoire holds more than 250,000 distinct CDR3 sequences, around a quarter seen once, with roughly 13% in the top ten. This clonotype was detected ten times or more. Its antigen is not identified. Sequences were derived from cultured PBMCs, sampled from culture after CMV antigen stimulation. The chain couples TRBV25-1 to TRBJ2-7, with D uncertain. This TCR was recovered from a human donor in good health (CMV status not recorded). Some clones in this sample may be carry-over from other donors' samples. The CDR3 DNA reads TGTGCCAGCAAAAGGGATTCCTACGAGCAGTACTTC. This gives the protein CASKRDSYEQYF.